The clone carrying this TCR beta chain rates as medium-sized. Antigen specificity is unknown. The data belong to a study of T cell responses to AZD1222 COVID-19 vaccine. The CDR3 spans 10 residues. Looked up from germline, CDR1 is SQVTM and CDR2 is ANQGSEA. The J segment lost 10 bases and the V segment lost 7 bases, leaving 2 bases of the junction unmatched. The protocol was immunoSEQ multiplex PCR, while the TCRdb copy is restricted to in-frame clones and leaves out a portion. The sample shows around 110,000 clones, around nine tenths of them seen only once. Study-wide results and caveats: Clonal diversity may have been underestimated, and the donors were mostly white British, with more females than males. Vaccine-related CD4 TCRs covered spike, predominating at 160-218 and 743-854.

Sample: peripheral blood, taken 28 days after the second AZD1222 dose. This chain connects TRBV29-1 to TRBJ2-1; 9 nucleotides line up with TRBD2. The sequence was collected from an adult who received the AZD1222 COVID-19 vaccine. In DNA, the CDR3 is TGCAGCGACGGACTAGCGGAGCAGTTCTTC. It yields the protein CSDGLAEQFF.